Presented here are 28 T cell receptor beta chains from one specimen sequenced in a study of neurological immune-mediated disorders. TCRdb re-called the 5' RACE reads with MiXCR, one entry per CDR3 protein. The repertoire has tens of thousands of distinct CDR3 sequences, approximately 3.8% of them found once; the top ten carry around 1.5%. The sequencing sample was made of PBMCs. The receptors were gathered from a young man with multiple sclerosis.

This clonotype was recorded at least ten times. The gene calls are TRBV20-1 and TRBJ1-2, with TRBD1 as a possible D gene (6 bases). Per germline, CDR1 DFQATT and CDR2 SNEGSKA (reference sequence). The V end lost 2 bases, the J end lost 3 bases, and 13 bases lay between the germline ends. CDR3 length equals 14 residues. CDR3 bases: TGCAGTGCTAGAAGGTGGACAGCCGACTATGGCTACACCTTC. It translates to CSARRWTADYGYTF.

This clonotype was counted at least ten times. V usage is TRBV6-5 and J usage is TRBJ2-2; D gene uncertain. Germline V lookup: CDR1 MNHEY, CDR2 SVGAGI. This CDR3 has 15 residues. V was shortened by 2 bases and J by 3 bases, with 10 bases between the two germline ends. CDR3 sequence reads: CASSYQRPDTGELFF. The CDR3 DNA is TGTGCCAGCAGTTACCAGCGTCCCGACACCGGGGAGCTGTTTTTT.

The gene calls are TRBV25-1 and TRBJ1-1, with 9 bases that match TRBD1. With V trimmed by 3 bases and J by 6 bases, 11 bases remained unmatched. Germline V gene sequence: CDR1 MGHDK, CDR2 SYGVNS. The CDR3 spans 16 residues. The CDR3 sequence: CASSDTTGGQSPEAFF. CDR3 bases: TGTGCCAGCAGTGACACAACAGGGGGCCAATCCCCTGAAGCTTTCTTT.

This clonotype has just a few counts. V and J are TRBV30 and TRBJ2-7, with 8 bases lining up with TRBD1. The germline CDR1 and CDR2 sequences are GTSNPN and SVGIG (reference sequence). The CDR3 runs to 13 residues. The CDR3 is CVGSRDRPYEQYF. The CDR3 DNA reads as TGTGTCGGATCACGGGACAGGCCCTACGAGCAGTACTTC.

CDR3 region: CASSTGTLNTEAFF. CDR3 nucleotide sequence: TGTGCCAGCAGTACAGGGACCTTGAACACTGAAGCTTTCTTT. The chain combines TRBV27 with TRBJ1-1, with D tentatively TRBD1 (6 bases). Germline V gene sequence: CDR1 MNHEY, CDR2 SMNVEV (reference sequence). This CDR3 region has 14 residues. Trimming pared 5 bases from V and 0 bases from J, leaving 10 bases between.

This clonotype was counted at least ten times. This chain joins TRBV20-1 and TRBJ1-1; D perhaps matches TRBD1 (5 bases). The CDR3 totals 12 residues. Germline V gives CDR1 DFQATT, CDR2 SNEGSKA (reference sequence). Trimming took 6 bases from V and 6 from J, leaving 14 bases between them. CDR3: CSAGARGAEAFF. The CDR3 DNA sequence: TGCAGTGCCGGCGCTAGAGGGGCTGAAGCTTTCTTT.

This clonotype has a count of ten or more. The V and J genes are TRBV7-3 and TRBJ2-2, with unresolved D. V lost 2 bases to trimming and J lost 3 bases, with 4 bases between them. The CDR3 totals 13 residues. Germline V gene lookup returns CDR1 SGHTA and CDR2 FQGTGA. The CDR3: CASSLRDTGELFF. As DNA, the CDR3 is TGTGCCAGCAGCTTACGGGACACCGGGGAGCTGTTTTTT.

This clonotype was recorded many times. This chain joins TRBV4-1 and TRBJ2-5, with 8 bases fitting TRBD1. V trimming: 2 bases; J trimming: 5 bases; junction bases outside the gene matches: 10. The CDR3 spans 16 residues. CDR1 is MGHRA and CDR2 is YSYEKL in the germline V gene. The CDR3 coding sequence is TGCGCCAGCAGCCAATTTTCGACAGGGGCATTGGAGACCCAGTACTTC. Translated, it gives CASSQFSTGALETQYF.

This clonotype was seen ten or more times. This chain links TRBV7-9 with TRBJ1-3, with D maybe TRBD1 (5 bases). Trimming pared 5 bases from V and 0 bases from J, leaving 8 bases between. CDR1 and CDR2 from the germline V gene are SEHNR and FQNEAQ (reference sequence). CDR3 length: 14 amino acids. This chain's CDR3 is CASSVGVSGNTIYF. In DNA, the CDR3 is TGTGCCAGCAGCGTAGGGGTCTCTGGAAACACCATATATTTT.

This clonotype has a count of ten or more. The chain couples TRBV20-1 to TRBJ2-1; no clear D. The germline V gene encodes CDR1 DFQATT and CDR2 SNEGSKA (reference sequence). The CDR3 has 12 amino acids. Deletions cut 6 bases from V and 2 bases from J, with 8 bases between. The CDR3 nucleotides read TGCAGTGCAACCGGTGCCTACAATGAGCAGTTCTTC. Residues: CSATGAYNEQFF.

This clonotype was counted many times. The J gene is TRBJ2-3, the V gene TRBV20-1; D uncertain. Per the germline V gene, CDR1 is DFQATT and CDR2 is SNEGSKA (reference sequence). The CDR3 covers 14 residues. Between the trimmed V and J ends, which lost 1 base and 4 bases, there was a span of 12 bases. The CDR3 here is CSARGGPKADTQYF. The CDR3, as DNA: TGCAGTGCTAGAGGAGGTCCTAAGGCAGATACGCAGTATTTT.

This clonotype appeared many times. The chain is built from TRBV5-1 and TRBJ1-2; the match to TRBD1 covers 8 bases. V trimming: 0 bases; J trimming: 6 bases; junction bases outside the gene matches: 4. CDR1 is SGHRS and CDR2 is YFSETQ in the germline V gene. The CDR3 totals 14 residues. The CDR3 loop is CASSLADRGNGYTF. The CDR3 DNA reads as TGCGCCAGCAGCTTGGCCGACAGGGGAAATGGCTACACCTTC.

This clonotype was found many times. Sequence at one end of the junction differs from germline and may be a read error. The chain combines TRBV6-6 with TRBJ1-5, with TRBD1 matching over 12 bases. Germline CDR1 MNHNY, CDR2 SVGAGI (reference sequence). The CDR3 is made up of 14 amino acids. CDR3 in amino acids: CASSSSGTGGPPHF. The CDR3 DNA reads as TGTGCCAGCAGTTCATCCGGGACAGGGGGCCCCCCGCATTTT.

There are a few counts of this clonotype. The chain uses TRBV11-2 and TRBJ2-3; 7 nucleotides agree with TRBD2. Unmatched junction bases numbered 7, after V lost 2 bases and J lost 8 bases. Germline V gene sequence: CDR1 SGHAT, CDR2 FQNNGV. The CDR3 consists of 14 residues. CDR3 protein: CASSLRTSDGTQYF. The CDR3 DNA follows: TGTGCCAGCAGCTTAAGAACTAGCGATGGTACGCAGTATTTT.

This clonotype showed up many times. The chain employs TRBV12-3 or TRBV12-4 and TRBJ2-1; the D call may be TRBD1 or TRBD2 (5 bases each). The CDR3 spans 14 residues. Trimming removed 7 bases from V and 1 base from J, with 11 bases in between. The CDR3 here is CASTPWGSYNEQFF. For the CDR3, the DNA is TGTGCCAGCACTCCCTGGGGGTCCTACAATGAGCAGTTCTTC.

There are many counts of this clonotype. The CDR3 DNA reads TGCGCCAGCAGCTTGGCCAGAGGGACTAGCGGATCCACAGATACGCAGTATTTT. Residues: CASSLARGTSGSTDTQYF. The chain is built from TRBV5-1 and TRBJ2-3; 11 nucleotides align to TRBD2. The CDR3 extends over 18 amino acids. Germline loops: CDR1 SGHRS, CDR2 YFSETQ. The V gene end was trimmed by 0 bases and the J gene end by 2 bases; junction bases not matched to a gene: 8.

This clonotype was recorded at least ten times. The junction does not match germline at one end; this may be a read error. CDR3 sequence: CSARRDGNGNSPLNF. The CDR3 bases are TGCAGTGCTAGACGTGACGGGAACGGTAATTCACCCCTCAACTTT. This chain links TRBV20-1 with TRBJ1-6; the D is unclear. The CDR3 is 15 amino acids. CDR1 DFQATT and CDR2 SNEGSKA come from the germline V gene (reference sequence).

The chain recombines TRBV5-1 with TRBJ2-7, with a possible D match to TRBD2 (6 bases). Trimming pared 1 base from V and 1 base from J, leaving 9 bases between. Germline V gives CDR1 SGHRS, CDR2 YFSETQ. The CDR3 runs to 14 residues. For the CDR3, the DNA is TGCGCCAGCAGCTTGTCGGAGGGGTCCTACGAGCAGTACTTC. Encoded protein: CASSLSEGSYEQYF.

Ten or more counts support this clonotype. The chain carries TRBV27 and TRBJ2-1; D not certain. The germline gives CDR1 MNHEY, CDR2 SMNVEV (reference sequence). V lost 3 bases, J lost 4 bases, and 7 bases lay in between. The CDR3 consists of 13 residues. CDR3 DNA: TGTGCCAGCAGTTTTGCGGTGTACAATGAGCAGTTCTTC. It is translated as CASSFAVYNEQFF.

This clonotype was seen at least ten times. The V gene is TRBV5-1, the J gene TRBJ1-2; 12 bases agree with TRBD1. V was pared by 1 base and J by 7 bases, with 5 bases of the junction left unmatched. Germline lookup yields CDR1 SGHRS and CDR2 YFSETQ. There are 15 residues in the CDR3. The chain's CDR3 is CASSLLGQGAFGYTF. Written as DNA, the CDR3 is TGCGCCAGCAGCTTGTTGGGACAGGGGGCCTTTGGCTACACCTTC.

This clonotype has at least ten counts. The chain uses TRBV7-2 and TRBJ1-5; possible D gene TRBD1, 5 bases. Germline V gene sequence: CDR1 SGHTA, CDR2 FQGNSA. This CDR3 is built from 13 residues. Trimming removed 2 bases from V and 7 bases from J, with 9 bases in between. The DNA for the CDR3 is TGTGCCAGCAGCTTACAGGGCGGACAGCCCCAGCATTTT. As protein: CASSLQGGQPQHF.

In this sample, this clonotype turned up many times. The chain links TRBV7-2 to TRBJ2-1, with 12 bases that match TRBD2. Germline CDR1 reads SGHTA; CDR2 reads FQGNSA. V was pared by 4 bases and J by 9 bases, with 10 bases of the junction left unmatched. The CDR3 loop spans 16 amino acids. CDR3 coding DNA: TGTGCCAGCAGCTACAAATCTAGCGGGGGGGCCGGTGAGCAGTTCTTC. Translation gives CASSYKSSGGAGEQFF.

This clonotype was detected ten times or more. This rearrangement joins TRBV29-1 to TRBJ1-1, with 8 bases that match TRBD1. Germline-derived CDR1 and CDR2 are SQVTM and ANQGSEA. V lost 0 bases and J lost 2; bases outside the gene matches: 5. This CDR3 has 15 residues. CDR3 sequence (DNA): TGCAGCGTTGAAGACCTCGACAGGGGTAACACTGAAGCTTTCTTT. This encodes CSVEDLDRGNTEAFF.

This clonotype was counted many times. CDR3 in DNA: TGCGCCAGCAGCTTGGCCAGTGCGGGAGGGCCGTATGAGCAGTTCTTC. Protein product: CASSLASAGGPYEQFF. The chain combines TRBV5-1 with TRBJ2-1, with 9 bases matching TRBD2. Germline values: CDR1 SGHRS, CDR2 YFSETQ. The CDR3 has 16 amino acids. After removal of 0 bases from V and 8 bases from J, the junction contained 9 bases not matched to a gene. Based on the CDR3 plus reference TRBV5-1 and TRBJ2-1, the full variable domain is KAGVTQTPRYLIKTRGQQVTLSCSPISGHRSVSWYQQTPGQGLQFLFEYFSETQRNKGNFPGRFSGRQFSNSRSEMNVSTLELGDSALYLCASSLASAGGPYEQFFGPGTRLTVL.

This clonotype showed up many times. The rearrangement links TRBV3-1 to TRBJ2-5; D is perhaps TRBD1 (6 bases). CDR1 LGHDT and CDR2 YNNKEL come from the germline V gene (reference sequence). The V end lost 4 bases, the J end lost 0 bases, and 15 bases lay between the germline ends. CDR3 length: 16 residues. The CDR3 DNA follows: TGTGCCAGCAGCCCCCTAGGACAGTTCTACCAAGAGACCCAGTACTTC. Translation: CASSPLGQFYQETQYF.

This clonotype has ten or more counts. The V gene is TRBV20-1, the J gene TRBJ2-3; D is unresolved. Germline V gene data show CDR1 as DFQATT and CDR2 as SNEGSKA (reference sequence). Trimming left V 5 bases short and J 6 bases short, with 9 bases between. The CDR3 totals 11 residues. In nucleotides, the CDR3 is TGCAGTGCTCCTAGTGGTGATACGCAGTATTTT. This encodes CSAPSGDTQYF.

With regard to this clonotype: This may come from a read error, since a much larger clone is one base off. The chain employs TRBV7-9 and TRBJ2-3, with no clear D. Trimming left V 11 bases short and J 10 bases short, with 16 bases between. Germline CDR1 and CDR2: SEHNR and FQNEAQ (reference sequence). The CDR3 spans 11 residues. CDR3 amino acids: CACGIGLAQYF. The CDR3 bases are TGTGCCTGCGGAATCGGCCTGGCGCAGTATTTT.

This clonotype was counted a few times. This rearrangement joins TRBV18 to TRBJ2-7; the D gene is possibly TRBD2 (6 bases). The CDR3 runs 13 residues. V was clipped by 4 bases and J by 3 bases, with 10 bases between them. Germline values: CDR1 KGHSH, CDR2 LQKENI. As DNA, the CDR3 is TGTGCCAGCTCACGCGGGGTGGGCTACGAGCAGTACTTC. It codes for CASSRGVGYEQYF.